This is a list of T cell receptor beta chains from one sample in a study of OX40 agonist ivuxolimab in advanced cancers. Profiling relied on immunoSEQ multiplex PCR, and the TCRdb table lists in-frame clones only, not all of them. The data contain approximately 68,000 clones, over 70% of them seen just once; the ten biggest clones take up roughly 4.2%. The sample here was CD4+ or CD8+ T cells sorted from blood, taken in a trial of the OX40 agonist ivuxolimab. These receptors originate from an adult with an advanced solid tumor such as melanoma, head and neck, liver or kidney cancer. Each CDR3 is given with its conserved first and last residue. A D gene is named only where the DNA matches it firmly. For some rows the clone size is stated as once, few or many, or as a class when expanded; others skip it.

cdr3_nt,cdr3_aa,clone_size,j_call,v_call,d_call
TGTGCCAGCAGCTTCGTCACTACGGTGAACACTGAAGCTTTCTTT,CASSFVTTVNTEAFF,once,TRBJ1-1,TRBV7-9,.
TGTGCCAGCAGCCAGACTAGCGGGAGGGGTACCTACGAGCAGTACTTC,CASSQTSGRGTYEQYF,.,TRBJ2-7,TRBV11-1,TRBD2
TGTGCCAGCAGCCCACAGTCCTCTGGGGCCAACGTCCTGACTTTC,CASSPQSSGANVLTF,.,TRBJ2-6,TRBV7-2,.
TGTGCCAGTAGTATGGGTCCCGGGACCTTAGAGACCCAGTACTTC,CASSMGPGTLETQYF,.,TRBJ2-5,TRBV19,.
TGCGCCAGCAGCCCTCACTGGGGCTCTGGGGCCAACGTCCTGACTTTC,CASSPHWGSGANVLTF,.,TRBJ2-6,TRBV4-3,.
TGTGCCATCAGTGAGTCTGGGAGCTCCTACAATGAGCAGTTCTTC,CAISESGSSYNEQFF,.,TRBJ2-1,TRBV10-3,.
TGTGCCAGCAAGAATGGTGGGATAAGGAACACTGAAGCTTTCTTT,CASKNGGIRNTEAFF,.,TRBJ1-1,TRBV28,.
TGTGCCAGCTCACCCATCCACAGGGGCAGTAGTGAAAAACTGTTTTTT,CASSPIHRGSSEKLFF,.,TRBJ1-4,TRBV18,TRBD1
TGTGCCAGCAGGTACGACAGGGGGCCGAGCACTGAAGCTTTCTTT,CASRYDRGPSTEAFF,.,TRBJ1-1,TRBV9,TRBD1
TGTGCCAGCAGGTTGGAGATAGATACGCAGTATTTT,CASRLEIDTQYF,once,TRBJ2-3,TRBV7-2,.
TGTGCCAGCAGCCTCAACACAGGGTTGACTGGAAACACCATATATTTT,CASSLNTGLTGNTIYF,.,TRBJ1-3,TRBV7-6,.
TGTGCCAGCAGCCCAGGGACAGGATTTCAGCCCCAGCATTTT,CASSPGTGFQPQHF,few,TRBJ1-5,TRBV7-9,TRBD1
TGCGCCAGCAGCCAGATGGGGGGGACGAACACCGGGGAGCTGTTTTTT,CASSQMGGTNTGELFF,.,TRBJ2-2,TRBV4-1,TRBD2
TGTGCCAGCAGCGTAGACGGACAGAAGGGCACTGAAGCTTTCTTT,CASSVDGQKGTEAFF,.,TRBJ1-1,TRBV9,.
TGTGCCAGCAGCTTGTTGACGGATGAAGCTTTCTTT,CASSLLTDEAFF,.,TRBJ1-1,TRBV5-6,.
TGTGCCAGCAGTTTCGGGACAGCCTACGAGCAGTACTTC,CASSFGTAYEQYF,.,TRBJ2-7,TRBV2,TRBD1
TGTGCCAGCAGTAGTACTCTGGACAGGCAAGAGACCCAGTACTTC,CASSSTLDRQETQYF,once,TRBJ2-5,TRBV6-6,TRBD1
TGTGCCAGCAGCGTAGCTATTGGGGCCGGCACCGGGGAGCTGTTTTTT,CASSVAIGAGTGELFF,.,TRBJ2-2,TRBV9,.
TGTGCCAGCAGCACAATCTTAGGTTTACACGACGACTATGGCTACACCTTC,CASSTILGLHDDYGYTF,.,TRBJ1-2,TRBV14,.
TGTGCCAGCAGCGTAATTTCGGGAGCCCCTCAAGAGACCCAGTACTTC,CASSVISGAPQETQYF,.,TRBJ2-5,TRBV9,.
TGTGCCATCAGTGAGTCGTTACTAGCGGTTGAGCAGTTCTTC,CAISESLLAVEQFF,.,TRBJ2-1,TRBV10-3,TRBD2
TGTGCCAGTAGTACAACAGACAGGATCTATGGCTACACCTTC,CASSTTDRIYGYTF,.,TRBJ1-2,TRBV19,.
TGTGCCTGGAGCCCGGGACAGGGGAAGGAGACCCAGTACTTC,CAWSPGQGKETQYF,.,TRBJ2-5,TRBV30,TRBD1
TGTGCCAGCAGCCTGGGCCCTCTCAACGAGCAGTACTTC,CASSLGPLNEQYF,.,TRBJ2-7,TRBV7-2,.
TGTGCCAGCTCACTCGACATATCTAAAAACATTCAGTACTTC,CASSLDISKNIQYF,few,TRBJ2-4,TRBV18,.
TGTGCCAGCAGTTCTCCTTCAGGGGGTCCTAGCAATCAGCCCCAGCATTTT,CASSSPSGGPSNQPQHF,.,TRBJ1-5,TRBV28,TRBD1